Below are 5 T cell receptor beta chains sequenced from a single sample in a study of shared clonotypes between healthy human individuals. Method: immunoSEQ multiplex PCR; TCRdb's copy keeps in-frame clones and lacks some. Of 2 million to 3 million clones in the sample, 80% to 95% were seen once. Material for sequencing was naive CD4+ T cells from PBMCs. Subset here: CD45RA+ positively selected. These receptors originate from a man in his late teens or twenties in good health. Some clones in this sample may be carry-over from other donors' samples.

This chain joins TRBV2 and TRBJ1-3; D is possibly TRBD1 (5 bases). In germline, CDR1 is SNHLY, CDR2 FYNNEI. The CDR3 is 14 residues long. With 6 bases removed from V and 1 base from J, the gap between germline ends came to 10 bases. CDR3 DNA: TGTGCCAGCAGACCCAGGGTGTCTGGAAACACCATATATTTT. It codes for CASRPRVSGNTIYF.

This chain uses TRBV10-2 with TRBJ2-1, with 8 bases lining up with TRBD2. Germline-derived CDR1 and CDR2 are WSHSY and SAAADI. The CDR3 is 15 residues long. The CDR3 bases are TGCACAGCGGGACCGCTAGCGGGCAAATACAATGAGCAGTTCTTC. Its protein is CTAGPLAGKYNEQFF.

The chain uses TRBV6-4 and TRBJ2-2; D call uncertain. V was pared by 10 bases and J by 4 bases, with 10 bases between. CDR1 is MRHNA, CDR2 SNTAGT, per germline. CDR3 length: 12 amino acids. The CDR3 reads CAKARRTGELFF. CDR3 DNA sequence: TGTGCCAAGGCCCGTCGCACCGGGGAGCTGTTTTTT.

The rearrangement joins TRBV19 to TRBJ2-1, with 7 bases lining up with TRBD1. The junction had 8 bases not matched to a gene; V was cut back by 3 bases and J by 0 bases. In germline, CDR1 is LNHDA, CDR2 SQIVND (reference sequence). The CDR3 spans 17 residues. The CDR3 protein is CASSIPQTGRSYNEQFF. In DNA, the CDR3 is TGTGCCAGTAGTATCCCCCAGACAGGGCGCTCCTACAATGAGCAGTTCTTC.

The chain combines TRBV5-1 with TRBJ2-7; 16 positions match TRBD2. The CDR3 extends over 16 amino acids. Trimming took 3 bases from V and 4 from J; bases not matched to a gene: 4. Looked up from germline, CDR1 is SGHRS and CDR2 is YFSETQ. The chain's CDR3 is CASSSRGLAGGYEQYF. As DNA, the CDR3 is TGCGCCAGCAGCTCTCGGGGACTAGCGGGAGGGTACGAGCAGTACTTC.